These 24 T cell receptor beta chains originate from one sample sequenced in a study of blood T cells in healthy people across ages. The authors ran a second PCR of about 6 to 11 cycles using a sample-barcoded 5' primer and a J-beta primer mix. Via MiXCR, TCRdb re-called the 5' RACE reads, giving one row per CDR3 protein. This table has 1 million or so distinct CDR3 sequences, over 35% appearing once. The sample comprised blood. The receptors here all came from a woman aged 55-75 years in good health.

CDR3 in DNA: TGCAGCGGTTCGACATTTCATGGCTACACCTTC. Its translation is CSGSTFHGYTF. The chain has TRBV29-1 and TRBJ1-2; no reliable D call. V lost 7 bases, J lost 6 bases, and 12 bases lay in between. This CDR3 has 11 residues. Germline V gene lookup returns CDR1 SQVTM and CDR2 ANQGSEA. The full variable domain, in which reference TRBV29-1 and TRBJ1-2 provide the parts outside the CDR3, is SAVISQKPSRDICQRGTSLTIQCQVDSQVTMMFWYRQQPGQSLTLIATANQGSEATYESGFVIDKFPISRPNLTFSTLTVSNMSPEDSSIYLCSGSTFHGYTFGSGTRLTVV.

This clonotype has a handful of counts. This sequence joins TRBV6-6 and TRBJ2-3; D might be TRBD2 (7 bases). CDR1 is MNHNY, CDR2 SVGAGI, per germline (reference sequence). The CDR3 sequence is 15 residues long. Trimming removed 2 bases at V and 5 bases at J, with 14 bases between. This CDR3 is CASSYDGGRGDTQYF. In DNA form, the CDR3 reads TGTGCCAGCAGTTACGACGGGGGGCGTGGAGATACGCAGTATTTT.

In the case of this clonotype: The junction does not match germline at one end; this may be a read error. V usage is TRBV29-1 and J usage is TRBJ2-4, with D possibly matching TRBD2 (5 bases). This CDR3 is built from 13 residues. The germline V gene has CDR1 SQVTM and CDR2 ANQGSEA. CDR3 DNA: TGCAGCGCCGAGGGCGCAGCCAAAAGCATTCAGTACTTC. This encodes CSAEGAAKSIQYF.

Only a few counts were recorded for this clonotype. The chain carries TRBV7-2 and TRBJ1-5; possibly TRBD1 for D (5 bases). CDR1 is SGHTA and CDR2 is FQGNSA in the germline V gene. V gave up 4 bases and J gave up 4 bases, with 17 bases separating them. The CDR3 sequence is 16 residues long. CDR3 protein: CASSSDITRANQPQHF. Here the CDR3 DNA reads TGTGCCAGCAGCTCAGATATCACCAGGGCGAATCAGCCCCAGCATTTT.

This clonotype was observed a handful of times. The CDR3 reads CASSQPGAEQYF. The DNA for the CDR3 is TGCGCCAGCAGCCAGCCAGGGGCCGAGCAGTACTTC. The chain couples TRBV4-1 to TRBJ2-7, with D possibly matching TRBD1 (6 bases). Germline CDR1 MGHRA, CDR2 YSYEKL. This CDR3 comprises 12 residues. With 3 bases removed from V and 6 bases from J, the gap between germline ends came to 9 bases.

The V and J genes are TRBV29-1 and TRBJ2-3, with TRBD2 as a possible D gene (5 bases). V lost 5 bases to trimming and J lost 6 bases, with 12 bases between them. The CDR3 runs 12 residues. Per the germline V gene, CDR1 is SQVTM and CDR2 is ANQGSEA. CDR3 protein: CSVWTGIDTQYF. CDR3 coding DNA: TGCAGCGTTTGGACTGGGATTGATACGCAGTATTTT.

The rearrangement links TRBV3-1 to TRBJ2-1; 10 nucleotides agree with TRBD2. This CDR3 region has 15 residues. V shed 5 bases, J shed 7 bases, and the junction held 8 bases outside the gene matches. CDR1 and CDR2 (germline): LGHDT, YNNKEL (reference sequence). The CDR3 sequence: CASSELAGRRNEQFF. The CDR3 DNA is TGTGCCAGCAGCGAACTAGCGGGGCGAAGGAATGAGCAGTTCTTC.

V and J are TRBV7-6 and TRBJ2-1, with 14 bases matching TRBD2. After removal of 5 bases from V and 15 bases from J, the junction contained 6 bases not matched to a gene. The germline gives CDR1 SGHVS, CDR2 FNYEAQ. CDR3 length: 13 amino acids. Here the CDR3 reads CASSKTSGRALFF. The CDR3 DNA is TGTGCCAGCAGCAAGACTAGCGGGAGGGCCCTGTTCTTC.

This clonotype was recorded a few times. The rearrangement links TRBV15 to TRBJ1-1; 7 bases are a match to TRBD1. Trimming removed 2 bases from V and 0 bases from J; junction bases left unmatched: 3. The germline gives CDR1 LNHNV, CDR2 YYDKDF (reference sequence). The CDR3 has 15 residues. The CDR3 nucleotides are TGTGCCACCAGCAGATTGGACAGGCTGAACACTGAAGCTTTCTTT. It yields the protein CATSRLDRLNTEAFF.

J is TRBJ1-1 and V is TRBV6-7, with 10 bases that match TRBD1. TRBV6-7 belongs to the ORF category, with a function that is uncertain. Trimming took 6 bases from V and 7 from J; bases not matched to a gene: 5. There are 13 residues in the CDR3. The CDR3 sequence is CASSRDRGGEAFF. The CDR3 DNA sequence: TGTGCCAGCAGCCGGGACAGGGGCGGTGAAGCTTTCTTT.

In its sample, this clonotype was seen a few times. CDR3 in amino acids: CASSPSAKNIQYF. The CDR3 nucleotides are TGTGCCAGCAGTCCCTCTGCCAAAAACATTCAGTACTTC. The genes are TRBV6-5 and TRBJ2-4; D gene uncertain. The CDR3 length is 13 residues. Trimming removed 5 bases at V and 1 base at J, with 6 bases between. Germline lookup yields CDR1 MNHEY and CDR2 SVGAGI.

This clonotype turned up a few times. CDR3 nucleotide sequence: TGTGCCAGCAGCCAAGATGGCATCTACGAGCAGTACTTC. Translated: CASSQDGIYEQYF. The chain uses TRBV4-2 and TRBJ2-7; no clear D. Germline V CDR1 and CDR2: LGHNA, YNFKEQ. Trimming removed 0 bases at V and 3 bases at J, with 6 bases between. The CDR3 extends over 13 amino acids.

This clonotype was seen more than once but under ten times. CDR3 residues: CASSSLQASRGETQYF. As DNA, the CDR3 is TGTGCCAGCAGTTCCCTACAGGCATCACGGGGAGAGACCCAGTACTTC. This chain links TRBV27 with TRBJ2-5; perhaps D is TRBD1 or TRBD2 (5 bases each). In germline, CDR1 is MNHEY, CDR2 SMNVEV (reference sequence). V lost 4 bases, J lost 4 bases, and 19 bases lay in between. The CDR3 contains 16 residues.

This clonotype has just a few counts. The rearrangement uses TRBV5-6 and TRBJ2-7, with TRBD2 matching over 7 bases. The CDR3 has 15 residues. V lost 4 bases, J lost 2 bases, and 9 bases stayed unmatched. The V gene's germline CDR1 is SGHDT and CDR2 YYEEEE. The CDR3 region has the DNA TGTGCCAGCAGCAGAAAGCGGGACGAGGCCTACGAGCAGTACTTC. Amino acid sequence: CASSRKRDEAYEQYF.

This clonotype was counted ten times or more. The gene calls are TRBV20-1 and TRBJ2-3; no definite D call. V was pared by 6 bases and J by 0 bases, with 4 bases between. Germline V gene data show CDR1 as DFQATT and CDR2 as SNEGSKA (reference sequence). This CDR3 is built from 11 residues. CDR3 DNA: TGCAGTGCAGTTAGCACAGATACGCAGTATTTT. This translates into CSAVSTDTQYF.

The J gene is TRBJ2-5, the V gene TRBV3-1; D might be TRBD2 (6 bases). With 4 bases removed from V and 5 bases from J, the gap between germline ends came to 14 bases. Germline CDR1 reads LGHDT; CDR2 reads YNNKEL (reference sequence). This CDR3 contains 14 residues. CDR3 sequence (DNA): TGTGCCAGCAGCCCGACTAGTTTTATCGAGACCCAGTACTTC. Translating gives CASSPTSFIETQYF.

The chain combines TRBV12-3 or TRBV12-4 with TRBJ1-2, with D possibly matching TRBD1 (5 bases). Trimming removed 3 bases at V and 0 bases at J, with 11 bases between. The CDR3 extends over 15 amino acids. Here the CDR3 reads CASSFGAGANYGYTF. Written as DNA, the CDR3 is TGTGCCAGCAGTTTCGGGGCAGGAGCTAACTATGGCTACACCTTC.

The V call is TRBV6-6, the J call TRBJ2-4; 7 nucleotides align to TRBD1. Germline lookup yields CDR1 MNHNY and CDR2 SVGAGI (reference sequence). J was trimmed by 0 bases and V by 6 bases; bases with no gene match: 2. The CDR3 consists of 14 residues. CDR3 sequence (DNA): TGTGCCAGCAGGACAGGGTTAGCCAAAAACATTCAGTACTTC. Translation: CASRTGLAKNIQYF.

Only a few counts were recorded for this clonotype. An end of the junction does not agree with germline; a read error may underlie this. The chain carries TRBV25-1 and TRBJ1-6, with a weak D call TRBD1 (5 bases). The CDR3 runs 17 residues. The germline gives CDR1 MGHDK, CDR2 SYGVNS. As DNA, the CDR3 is TGTGCCAGCAGTGATATGAGGGGACGCTGGAATAATTCACCCCCCCACTTT. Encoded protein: CASSDMRGRWNNSPPHF.

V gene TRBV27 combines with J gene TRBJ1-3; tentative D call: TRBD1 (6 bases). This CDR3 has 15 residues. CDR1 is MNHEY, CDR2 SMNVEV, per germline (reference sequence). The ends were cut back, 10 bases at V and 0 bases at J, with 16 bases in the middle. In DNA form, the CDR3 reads TGTGCCATCCCCGGGGGCCCCTTCTCTGGAAACACCATATATTTT. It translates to CAIPGGPFSGNTIYF.

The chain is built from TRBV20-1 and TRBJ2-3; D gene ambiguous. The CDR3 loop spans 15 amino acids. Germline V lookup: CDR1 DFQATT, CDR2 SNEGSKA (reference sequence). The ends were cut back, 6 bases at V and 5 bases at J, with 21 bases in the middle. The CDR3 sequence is CSASPRLGMIDTQYF. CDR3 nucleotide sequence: TGCAGTGCCTCCCCCCGGCTAGGGATGATAGATACGCAGTATTTT.

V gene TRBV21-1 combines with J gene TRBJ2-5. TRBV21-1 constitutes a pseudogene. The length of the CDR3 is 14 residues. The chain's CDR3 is CASSPPQEQETQYF. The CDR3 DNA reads TGTGCCAGCAGCCCACCCCAGGAACAAGAGACCCAGTACTTC.

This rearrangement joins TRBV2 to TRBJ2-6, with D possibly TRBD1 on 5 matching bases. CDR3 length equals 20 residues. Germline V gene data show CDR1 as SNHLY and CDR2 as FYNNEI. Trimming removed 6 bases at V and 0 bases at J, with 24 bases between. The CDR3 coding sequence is TGTGCCAGCAGGGGAAAGAAGACGTTGGGGCCGTTCTCTGGGGCCAACGTCCTGACTTTC. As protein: CASRGKKTLGPFSGANVLTF.

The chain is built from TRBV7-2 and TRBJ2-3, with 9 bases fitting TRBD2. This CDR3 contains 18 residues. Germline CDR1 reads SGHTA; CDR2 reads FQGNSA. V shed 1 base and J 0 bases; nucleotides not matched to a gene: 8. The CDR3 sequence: CASSLVAGGSTSTDTQYF. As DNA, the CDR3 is TGTGCCAGCAGCTTAGTCGCGGGAGGGTCCACTAGCACAGATACGCAGTATTTT.